The 24 T cell receptor beta chains below were found in one sample sequenced in a study of OX40 agonist ivuxolimab in advanced cancers. Here immunoSEQ multiplex PCR was the method, and the copy in TCRdb shows in-frame clones only, minus some. The sample shows about 89,000 clones, more than 70% of them seen only once. This specimen was CD4+ or CD8+ T cells sorted from blood, taken in a trial of the OX40 agonist ivuxolimab. These receptors were taken from an adult with an advanced solid tumor such as melanoma, head and neck, liver or kidney cancer.

This chain links TRBV5-1 with TRBJ1-5; D is undetermined. Per germline, CDR1 SGHRS and CDR2 YFSETQ. The CDR3 runs 13 residues. Trimming removed 0 bases from V and 3 bases from J, with 4 bases in between. The CDR3 sequence is CASSLEINQPQHF. The CDR3 DNA is TGCGCCAGCAGCTTGGAGATCAATCAGCCCCAGCATTTT.

This sequence joins TRBV5-1 and TRBJ2-5, with a weak D call TRBD2 (6 bases). V was trimmed by 6 bases and J by 4 bases, leaving 19 bases between them. CDR1 SGHRS and CDR2 YFSETQ come from the germline V gene. The CDR3 extends over 15 amino acids. The CDR3 bases are TGCGCCAGCACCTCAACCGGGGGAATGGGAGAGACCCAGTACTTC. This sequence encodes CASTSTGGMGETQYF.

The V call is TRBV9, the J call TRBJ2-1, with TRBD2 matching 12 bases. Looked up from germline, CDR1 is SGDLS and CDR2 is YYNGEE. V was pared by 4 bases and J by 9 bases, with 14 bases of the junction left unmatched. The CDR3 covers 17 residues. In DNA form, the CDR3 reads TGTGCCAGCAGCCCAGAGATTCTAGCGGGGGGGCTAGGTGAGCAGTTCTTC. Amino acid sequence: CASSPEILAGGLGEQFF.

The CDR3 nucleotides are TGTGCCAGCAGCTTAAGAGAGGGAGATACGCAGTATTTT. It encodes CASSLREGDTQYF. The chain carries TRBV7-3 and TRBJ2-3; D might be TRBD2 (5 bases). The V end lost 1 base, the J end lost 5 bases, and 7 bases lay between the germline ends. Germline V gene data show CDR1 as SGHTA and CDR2 as FQGTGA. This CDR3 comprises 13 residues. Full variable domain (remainder filled in from reference TRBV7-3 and TRBJ2-3): GAGVSQTPSNKVTEKGKYVELRCDPISGHTALYWYRQSLGQGPEFLIYFQGTGAADDSGLPNDRFFAVRPEGSVSTLKIQRTERGDSAVYLCASSLREGDTQYFGPGTRLTVL.

This chain joins TRBV28 and TRBJ1-2, with D possibly being TRBD1 (6 bases). The ends were cut back, 5 bases at V and 4 bases at J, with 26 bases in the middle. CDR1 is MDHEN and CDR2 is SYDVKM in the germline V gene. This CDR3 is 18 amino acids long. CDR3 sequence (DNA): TGTGCCAGCAGTCAGAAGATGAGGACAGTTGGGGGGGTCTATGGCTACACCTTC. Translated: CASSQKMRTVGGVYGYTF.

This sequence joins TRBV18 and TRBJ1-5; D may be TRBD1 (6 bases). Germline-derived CDR1 and CDR2 are KGHSH and LQKENI. The CDR3 covers 15 residues. V was shortened by 2 bases and J by 7 bases, with 15 bases between the two germline ends. This CDR3 is CASSPSQGGRQPQHF. The DNA for the CDR3 is TGTGCCAGCTCACCAAGTCAAGGGGGGCGGCAGCCCCAGCATTTT.

The chain employs TRBV11-3 and TRBJ1-6; D gene ambiguous. Looked up from germline, CDR1 is SGHNT and CDR2 is YENEEA. V shed 1 base and J shed 7 bases, with 8 bases lying between them. This CDR3 comprises 14 residues. CDR3 nucleotide sequence: TGTGCCAGCAGCTTAGGCAGTGGGAATTCACCCCTCCACTTT. Protein product: CASSLGSGNSPLHF.

This clone was found a few times. This CDR3 reads CASSSGASGAGELFF. Written as DNA, the CDR3 is TGCGCCAGCAGTTCGGGGGCTAGCGGCGCCGGGGAGCTGTTTTTT. This chain links TRBV5-1 with TRBJ2-2, with D tentatively TRBD2 (7 bases). V was cut by 5 bases and J by 6 bases, with 17 bases left in between. The CDR3 contains 15 residues. Germline CDR1 SGHRS, CDR2 YFSETQ.

The V call is TRBV7-9, the J call TRBJ1-2; D not certain. This CDR3 has 13 amino acids. Germline V CDR1 and CDR2: SEHNR, FQNEAQ (reference sequence). V lost 5 bases to trimming and J lost 4 bases, with 11 bases between them. The DNA of the CDR3 is TGTGCCAGCAGCGCCGCCCTCTTCTATGGCTACACCTTC. Its translation is CASSAALFYGYTF. Using reference TRBV7-9 and TRBJ1-2 for the parts outside the CDR3, the full variable domain is DTGVSQNPRHKITKRGQNVTFRCDPISEHNRLYWYRQTLGQGPEFLTYFQNEAQLEKSRLLSDRFSAERPKGSFSTLEIQRTEQGDSAMYLCASSAALFYGYTFGSGTRLTVV.

V usage is TRBV11-2 and J usage is TRBJ1-5; 7 bases are shared with TRBD1. CDR3 length: 15 amino acids. The V gene end was trimmed by 5 bases and the J gene end by 5 bases; junction bases not matched to a gene: 9. Germline CDR1 SGHAT, CDR2 FQNNGV. This chain's CDR3 is CASSRGTESYQPQHF. The CDR3 DNA sequence: TGTGCCAGCAGCCGGGGGACAGAATCTTATCAGCCCCAGCATTTT.

Regarding this clone: The same CDR3 can be traced to other DNA sequences in this sample. The chain carries TRBV15 and TRBJ2-2; D unresolved. The germline V gene encodes CDR1 LNHNV and CDR2 YYDKDF (reference sequence). Trimming took off 1 base at V and 5 bases at J, with 14 bases between the two ends. There are 16 residues in the CDR3. The CDR3 DNA reads TGTGCCACCAGCAGAGCACTGGCGTGGTGGACCGGGGAGCTGTTTTTT. It encodes CATSRALAWWTGELFF.

This chain uses TRBV2 with TRBJ2-5, with D perhaps TRBD2 (5 bases). The DNA end is more similar to TRBJ2-7, so the J call may be wrong. Germline V CDR1 and CDR2: SNHLY, FYNNEI. This CDR3 spans 14 amino acids. In nucleotides, the CDR3 is TGTGCCAGCATAAGGAGGACCGCGACCTACGAGCAGTACTTC. Translation: CASIRRTATYEQYF.

The chain is built from TRBV6-1 and TRBJ1-6, with D hard to call. Trimming took off 9 bases at V and 9 bases at J, with 12 bases between the two ends. This CDR3 has 12 amino acids. Germline-derived CDR1 and CDR2 are MNHNS and SASEGT. CDR3 region: CASPRRSSPLHF. DNA of the CDR3: TGTGCCAGTCCTAGGCGAAGTTCACCCCTCCACTTT.

The DNA of the CDR3 is TGTGCCAGCAGACCGCGCCCGGGACAGGCCTATGGCTACACCTTC. Amino acids: CASRPRPGQAYGYTF. This chain links TRBV7-2 with TRBJ1-2; TRBD1 aligns across 8 bases. Germline lookup yields CDR1 SGHTA and CDR2 FQGNSA. This CDR3 comprises 15 residues. J gave up 4 bases and V 6 bases, and 10 bases lay outside the gene matches.

The CDR3 DNA follows: TGTGCCAGCAGCAAAGTAGACGGGAACTATGGCTACACCTTC. Amino acid sequence: CASSKVDGNYGYTF. The chain carries TRBV21-1 and TRBJ1-2. TRBV21-1 is annotated as a pseudogene. This CDR3 region has 14 residues.

The V gene is TRBV18, the J gene TRBJ2-7; D perhaps matches TRBD1 (5 bases). V shed 2 bases and J shed 2 bases, with 16 bases lying between them. The CDR3 is made up of 16 amino acids. Germline values: CDR1 KGHSH, CDR2 LQKENI. DNA of the CDR3: TGTGCCAGCTCACCAGGCAGGTTGCGGACAACCTACGAGCAGTACTTC. This translates into CASSPGRLRTTYEQYF.

V gene TRBV19 combines with J gene TRBJ2-2; D not certain. Trimming left V 5 bases short and J 5 bases short, with 9 bases between. Per the germline V gene, CDR1 is LNHDA and CDR2 is SQIVND (reference sequence). This CDR3 has 13 amino acids. The CDR3 coding sequence is TGTGCCAGTAGTCGGCGCGCTACCGGGGAGCTGTTTTTT. This encodes CASSRRATGELFF.

The chain uses TRBV18 and TRBJ1-2; TRBD1 matches 7 bases. The V gene's germline CDR1 is KGHSH and CDR2 LQKENI. V lost 4 bases to trimming and J lost 3 bases; unmatched junction nucleotides: 2. The CDR3 consists of 13 residues. CDR3 amino acids: CASSLDRDYGYTF. DNA for the CDR3: TGTGCCAGCTCACTTGACAGGGACTATGGCTACACCTTC.

This chain uses TRBV7-8 with TRBJ2-7; the D is unclear. Germline V gives CDR1 SGHVS, CDR2 FQNEAQ. The CDR3 covers 12 residues. V was trimmed by 1 base and J by 5 bases, leaving 6 bases between them. The CDR3 nucleotides read TGTGCCAGCAGCTTAGATCTCAACGAGCAGTACTTC. Translation gives CASSLDLNEQYF.

The V gene is TRBV7-3, the J gene TRBJ1-6; 7 bases map to TRBD1. This CDR3 spans 15 amino acids. The ends lost 5 bases at V and 7 bases at J; junction bases unmatched: 8. CDR1 is SGHTA and CDR2 is FQGTGA in the germline V gene. The CDR3 region is CASSVTGITNSPLHF. CDR3 DNA: TGTGCCAGCAGCGTGACAGGGATTACGAATTCACCCCTCCACTTT.

The chain has TRBV18 and TRBJ2-7; tentative D call: TRBD1 (6 bases). The V and J ends lost 2 bases and 1 base respectively, with 12 bases between them. The CDR3 runs 15 residues. Germline V gene lookup returns CDR1 KGHSH and CDR2 LQKENI. The CDR3 reads CASSPWTAVSYEQYF. For the CDR3, the DNA is TGTGCCAGCTCACCATGGACAGCAGTATCCTACGAGCAGTACTTC. The whole variable domain, remainder taken from reference TRBV18 and TRBJ2-7, is NAGVMQNPRHLVRRRGQEARLRCSPMKGHSHVYWYRQLPEEGLKFMVYLQKENIIDESGMPKERFSAEFPKEGPSILRIQQVVRGDSAAYFCASSPWTAVSYEQYFGPGTRLTVT.

The chain couples TRBV7-9 to TRBJ2-5; the D is unclear. The J call may be faulty, since TRBJ2-7 better matches the DNA end. The CDR3 length is 11 residues. CDR1 is SEHNR and CDR2 is FQNEAQ in the germline V gene (reference sequence). In DNA, the CDR3 is TGTGCCAGCAGCCCCGTCTCCGAGCAGTACTTC. It encodes CASSPVSEQYF.

The V and J genes are TRBV9 and TRBJ2-7; TRBD1 is a possible D gene (5 bases). Germline V gene sequence: CDR1 SGDLS, CDR2 YYNGEE. The CDR3 spans 15 residues. The V end was cut by 1 base, the J end by 0 bases, with 11 bases between. Written as DNA, the CDR3 is TGTGCCAGCAGCGTACAGGGTCACAGCTCCTACGAGCAGTACTTC. Translated, it gives CASSVQGHSSYEQYF.

The rearrangement joins TRBV6-1 to TRBJ1-2; maybe TRBD1 (5 bases). Between the trimmed V and J ends, which lost 2 bases and 3 bases, there was a span of 10 bases. Germline assignment: CDR1 MNHNS and CDR2 SASEGT. This CDR3 comprises 14 residues. CDR3 protein: CASSELGDDYGYTF. CDR3 in DNA: TGTGCCAGCAGTGAACTGGGGGATGACTATGGCTACACCTTC.